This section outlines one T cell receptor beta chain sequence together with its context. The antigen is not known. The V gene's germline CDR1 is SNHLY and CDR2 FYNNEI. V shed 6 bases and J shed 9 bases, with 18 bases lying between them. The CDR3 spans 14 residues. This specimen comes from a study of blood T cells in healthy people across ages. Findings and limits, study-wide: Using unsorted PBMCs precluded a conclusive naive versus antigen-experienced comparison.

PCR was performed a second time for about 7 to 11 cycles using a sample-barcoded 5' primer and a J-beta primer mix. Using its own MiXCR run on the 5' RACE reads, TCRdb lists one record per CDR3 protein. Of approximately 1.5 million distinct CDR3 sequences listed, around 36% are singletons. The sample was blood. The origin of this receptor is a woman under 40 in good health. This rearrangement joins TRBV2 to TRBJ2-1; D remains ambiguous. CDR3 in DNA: TGTGCCAGCAGGCCCACTCCGCGGTCTACTGAGCAGTTCTTC. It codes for CASRPTPRSTEQFF.